This T cell receptor (beta chain) was profiled in a study of T cell repertoires in cytomegalovirus infection. Across the study: Based on public TCR beta signatures, there were indications of CMV infection and of a matching HLA type.

The CDR3 runs 11 residues. Trimming removed 1 base from V and 7 bases from J, with 5 bases in between. Germline values: CDR1 SEHNR, CDR2 FQNEAQ (reference sequence). Study results and caveats: Ex vivo responses were dominated by HLA-C-restricted CMV-specific TCR beta clonotypes.

TCRdb called the reads again in MiXCR, with one record for every CDR3 protein. The sample has over 150,000 distinct CDR3 sequences; around 20% are singletons. This clonotype was detected ten times or more. Antigen: not known. The sequencing sample was made of PBMCs. This rearrangement joins TRBV7-9 to TRBJ2-7; D is unresolved. The clonotype comes from a human donor in good health (CMV status not recorded). Some clones in this sample may be carry-over from other donors' samples. The CDR3 loop is CASSLEKEQYF. Written as DNA, the CDR3 is TGTGCCAGCAGCTTAGAAAAAGAGCAGTACTTC.